Presented here are 16 T cell receptor beta chains from one specimen sequenced in a study of blood T cell repertoires in COVID-19. Sequencing was performed with immunoSEQ multiplex PCR; in TCRdb, only in-frame clones are kept and a portion is missing. The sample records approximately 300,000 clones, around nine tenths being singletons. The specimen was peripheral blood. These receptor sequences come from a woman in her twenties or thirties with COVID-19, enrolled during active disease.

The V gene is TRBV5-5, the J gene TRBJ2-7; the match to TRBD1 covers 7 bases. Trimming cost V 0 bases and J 4 bases; bases outside gene matches: 4. The CDR3 has 14 residues. The germline V gene encodes CDR1 SGHKS and CDR2 YYEKEE (reference sequence). In DNA, the CDR3 is TGTGCCAGCAGCTTGGGAGGGGGCCTGTACGAGCAGTACTTC. Translated, it gives CASSLGGGLYEQYF. Filled out from reference TRBV5-5 and TRBJ2-7, the complete variable domain reads DAGVTQSPTHLIKTRGQQVTLRCSPISGHKSVSWYQQVLGQGPQFIFQYYEKEERGRGNFPDRFSARQFPNYSSELNVNALLLGDSALYLCASSLGGGLYEQYFGPGTRLTVT.

CDR3 amino acids: CATTASRQNIQYF. The DNA of the CDR3 is TGTGCCACTACGGCTAGCAGGCAAAACATTCAGTACTTC. The gene calls are TRBV6-5 and TRBJ2-4, with D possibly TRBD2 on 5 matching bases. Per the germline V gene, CDR1 is MNHEY and CDR2 is SVGAGI. V dropped 10 bases and J dropped 5 bases, with 15 bases sitting between them. The CDR3 runs to 13 residues.

V is TRBV9 and J is TRBJ1-5; D uncertain. Germline CDR1 and CDR2: SGDLS and YYNGEE. The V end was cut by 0 bases, the J end by 2 bases, with 6 bases between. The CDR3 is 14 residues long. The DNA of the CDR3 is TGTGCCAGCAGCGTAGGCAGTCGCAATCAGCCCCAGCATTTT. It codes for CASSVGSRNQPQHF.

This chain joins TRBV5-7 and TRBJ2-5; a weak D match, TRBD1 (6 bases). TRBV5-7 has ORF status, its function being uncertain. V was shortened by 0 bases and J by 2 bases, with 17 bases between the two germline ends. The CDR3 consists of 17 residues. The DNA of the CDR3 is TGTGCCAGCAGCTTGGTCCTCGTAGGACAGCGGCAAGAGACCCAGTACTTC. Residues: CASSLVLVGQRQETQYF.

This sequence joins TRBV3-1 (or the pseudogene TRBV3-2) and TRBJ1-4; no clear D gene. CDR1 is LGHDT, CDR2 YNNKEL, per germline (reference sequence). Trimming pared 0 bases from V and 0 bases from J, leaving 5 bases between. The CDR3 has 15 amino acids. The CDR3 loop is CASSQDRATNEKLFF. In nucleotides, the CDR3 is TGTGCCAGCAGCCAAGACCGGGCAACTAATGAAAAACTGTTTTTT.

This clone was detected only once. This chain uses TRBV5-4 with TRBJ2-3; 12 bases align to TRBD2. The germline CDR1 and CDR2 sequences are SGHNT and YYREEE (reference sequence). V lost 7 bases to trimming and J lost 4 bases; unmatched junction nucleotides: 10. This CDR3 spans 16 amino acids. CDR3 loop: CASSEETSGSADTQYF. The DNA for the CDR3 is TGTGCCAGCTCGGAAGAGACTAGCGGGAGTGCAGATACGCAGTATTTT.

The chain is built from TRBV4-1 and TRBJ1-5; D is possibly TRBD1 (5 bases). Germline V CDR1 and CDR2: MGHRA, YSYEKL. Trimming removed 3 bases from V and 4 bases from J, with 10 bases in between. The CDR3 is 14 residues long. The CDR3 reads CASSHAGPNQPQHF. The CDR3 coding sequence is TGCGCCAGCAGCCACGCGGGACCGAATCAGCCCCAGCATTTT.

The chain couples TRBV7-2 to TRBJ2-7, with TRBD2 matching 11 bases. The CDR3 sequence is 15 residues long. Germline CDR1 is SGHTA and CDR2 is FQGNSA. With V trimmed by 3 bases and J by 6 bases, 7 bases remained unmatched. CDR3 region: CASSFQGLAGGEQYF. The CDR3 DNA reads TGTGCCAGCAGCTTCCAAGGGCTAGCGGGAGGCGAGCAGTACTTC.

The V call is TRBV11-2, the J call TRBJ2-2; D not resolved. Germline-derived CDR1 and CDR2 are SGHAT and FQNNGV. The V gene lost 5 bases and the J gene lost 6 bases, with 10 bases spanning the gap. This CDR3 region has 13 residues. The CDR3, as DNA: TGTGCCAGCAGCCCCGGTGCCGCCGGGGAGCTGTTTTTT. It encodes CASSPGAAGELFF.

The table lists this clone with a few counts. V gene TRBV7-3 combines with J gene TRBJ2-1, with TRBD1 matching over 7 bases. The V segment lost 5 bases and the J segment 4 bases; nucleotides outside the gene matches: 2. The CDR3 consists of 13 residues. Germline loops: CDR1 SGHTA, CDR2 FQGTGA. The chain's CDR3 is CASSKQGYNEQFF. CDR3 bases: TGTGCCAGCAGCAAACAGGGGTACAATGAGCAGTTCTTC.

The genes are TRBV5-6 and TRBJ2-4, with D unclear. This CDR3 contains 15 residues. The germline gives CDR1 SGHDT, CDR2 YYEEEE. V lost 0 bases and J 5 bases, leaving 12 bases between the germline ends. The chain's CDR3 is CASSLVSGAQNIQYF. DNA of the CDR3: TGTGCCAGCAGCTTGGTATCAGGCGCCCAAAACATTCAGTACTTC.

This chain links TRBV6-6 with TRBJ1-4, with D unresolved. Germline lookup yields CDR1 MNHNY and CDR2 SVGAGI (reference sequence). The germline V and J ends were trimmed by 0 bases and 8 bases, with 7 bases remaining between them. The CDR3 contains 13 residues. The CDR3 DNA reads as TGTGCCAGCAGTTACTCGCGCGAAGAAAAACTGTTTTTT. It encodes CASSYSREEKLFF.

This chain links TRBV14 with TRBJ2-1; 10 nucleotides line up with TRBD2. V lost 2 bases, J lost 9 bases, and 7 bases stayed unmatched. CDR1 SGHDN and CDR2 FVKESK come from the germline V gene. The CDR3 spans 15 residues. CDR3 nucleotide sequence: TGTGCCAGCAGCCAAAAAGCGGGAGGGCCTTCTGAGCAGTTCTTC. Translated, it gives CASSQKAGGPSEQFF. The entire variable domain, with the rest obtained from reference TRBV14 and TRBJ2-1, is as follows: EAGVTQFPSHSVIEKGQTVTLRCDPISGHDNLYWYRRVMGKEIKFLLHFVKESKQDESGMPNNRFLAERTGGTYSTLKVQPAELEDSGVYFCASSQKAGGPSEQFFGPGTRLTVL.

The chain couples TRBV28 to TRBJ1-1; D is perhaps TRBD1 (6 bases). Trimming stripped 6 bases from V and 1 base from J, with 15 bases between. Germline V CDR1 and CDR2: MDHEN, SYDVKM. The CDR3 contains 15 residues. As DNA, the CDR3 is TGTGCCAGCAGCCCTACGGGGACACCGAACACTGAAGCTTTCTTT. This gives the protein CASSPTGTPNTEAFF.

The chain links TRBV7-9 to TRBJ2-3; 9 nucleotides match TRBD2. The V segment lost 8 bases and the J segment 4 bases; nucleotides outside the gene matches: 7. Per germline, CDR1 SEHNR and CDR2 FQNEAQ (reference sequence). The CDR3 sequence is 14 residues long. The CDR3 DNA sequence: TGTGCCAGCGGGGGACTAGCCGGCCCAGATACGCAGTATTTT. Amino acids: CASGGLAGPDTQYF.

This sequence joins TRBV9 and TRBJ1-6; possibly TRBD1 for D (5 bases). The V end lost 4 bases, the J end lost 10 bases, and 18 bases lay between the germline ends. CDR1 and CDR2 from the germline V gene are SGDLS and YYNGEE. The CDR3 extends over 15 amino acids. The CDR3 is CASSPVGGTGSPLHF. Written as DNA, the CDR3 is TGTGCCAGCAGCCCCGTGGGGGGTACAGGCTCACCCCTCCACTTT.